The 15 T cell receptor beta chains given below trace back to one sample, sequenced in a study of cytomegalovirus exposure and HLA in healthy donors. TCRdb's table, derived via immunoSEQ multiplex PCR, lists solely in-frame clones and lacks some. The sample lists under 200,000 clones, about 86% occurring once. The sample consisted of PBMCs. The receptors here all came from a woman aged 18-29 years in good health and CMV-seronegative.

This sequence joins TRBV6-1 and TRBJ1-2; a possible D gene is TRBD1 (6 bases). The CDR3 is 12 residues long. Trimming shortened V by 3 bases and J by 10 bases, and 12 bases separated the two germline ends. In germline, CDR1 is MNHNS, CDR2 SASEGT. The CDR3 spells CASSDRGWDYTF. CDR3 nucleotides: TGTGCCAGCAGTGACAGGGGATGGGACTACACCTTC.

The chain is built from TRBV5-8 and TRBJ1-5; 11 bases are a match to TRBD1. Germline trimming cut 2 bases from V and 5 bases from J; bases unmatched to any gene: 3. The length of the CDR3 is 15 residues. Germline CDR1 reads SGHTS; CDR2 reads YDEGEE. The CDR3 spells CASSFGTGGHQPQHF. The CDR3 DNA sequence: TGTGCCAGCAGCTTCGGGACAGGGGGACATCAGCCCCAGCATTTT.

As DNA, the CDR3 is TGTGCCAGCAGCTCTCAGGTGTCCTACGAGCAGTACTTC. Translation: CASSSQVSYEQYF. The J gene is TRBJ2-7, the V gene TRBV7-2; no reliable D call. V shed 4 bases and J shed 1 base, with 8 bases lying between them. The CDR3 loop spans 13 amino acids. The germline CDR1 and CDR2 sequences are SGHTA and FQGNSA. The complete variable domain, with remaining parts taken from reference TRBV7-2 and TRBJ2-7, reads GAGVSQSPSNKVTEKGKDVELRCDPISGHTALYWYRQSLGQGLEFLIYFQGNSAPDKSGLPSDRFSAERTGGSVSTLTIQRTQQEDSAVYLCASSSQVSYEQYFGPGTRLTVT.

This clone was seen a single time. The chain links TRBV2 to TRBJ1-3; TRBD1 agrees at 8 bases. The CDR3 loop spans 15 amino acids. V was pared by 6 bases and J by 2 bases, with 6 bases of the junction left unmatched. Germline CDR1 reads SNHLY; CDR2 reads FYNNEI. CDR3 in DNA: TGTGCCAGCAGGGCGACAGGGGACCCTGGAAACACCATATATTTT. The encoded protein is CASRATGDPGNTIYF.

This clone was detected only once. V usage is TRBV18 and J usage is TRBJ2-7, with TRBD2 identical over 11 bases. V was clipped by 3 bases and J by 7 bases; unmatched bases: 11. Germline-derived CDR1 and CDR2 are KGHSH and LQKENI. This CDR3 has 16 amino acids. The CDR3 sequence: CASSPLSSGGSKEQYF. The CDR3 DNA reads TGTGCCAGCTCACCCCTATCTAGCGGGGGGTCTAAGGAGCAGTACTTC.

The chain's CDR3 is CASSIRDRVPEKLFF. The CDR3 coding sequence is TGTGCCAGTAGTATCCGGGACAGGGTCCCTGAAAAACTGTTTTTT. This sequence joins TRBV19 and TRBJ1-4; 9 nucleotides match TRBD1. Germline CDR1 LNHDA, CDR2 SQIVND (reference sequence). With V trimmed by 3 bases and J by 7 bases, 6 bases remained unmatched. This CDR3 contains 15 residues. The variable domain in full, with the rest retrieved from reference TRBV19 and TRBJ1-4, is DGGITQSPKYLFRKEGQNVTLSCEQNLNHDAMYWYRQDPGQGLRLIYYSQIVNDFQKGDIAEGYSVSREKKESFPLTVTSAQKNPTAFYLCASSIRDRVPEKLFFGSGTQLSVL.

The rearrangement links TRBV27 to TRBJ2-7; TRBD1 matches at 9 bases. V dropped 6 bases and J dropped 3; count of bases not matched to a gene: 6. Germline loops: CDR1 MNHEY, CDR2 SMNVEV (reference sequence). The CDR3 loop spans 14 amino acids. The CDR3 bases are TGTGCCAGCAGCCGACAGGGGGGGTTCTACGAGCAGTACTTC. It specifies CASSRQGGFYEQYF.

CDR3 sequence reads: CASSPSATRAYEQYF. The DNA of the CDR3 is TGTGCCAGCAGCCCCTCCGCGACCAGGGCCTACGAGCAGTACTTC. The V gene is TRBV7-3, the J gene TRBJ2-7, with a weak D call TRBD1 (5 bases). Germline CDR1 reads SGHTA; CDR2 reads FQGTGA. This CDR3 comprises 15 residues. Trimming cost V 5 bases and J 2 bases, with 16 bases left between them.

The chain has TRBV18 and TRBJ1-1, with D possibly matching TRBD1 (5 bases). Germline CDR1 and CDR2: KGHSH and LQKENI. CDR3 length: 15 amino acids. The V gene lost 3 bases and the J gene lost 4 bases, with 15 bases spanning the gap. The CDR3 reads CASSPIPVGGTEAFF. Written as DNA, the CDR3 is TGTGCCAGCTCACCTATTCCGGTGGGGGGCACTGAAGCTTTCTTT. Full variable domain (rest looked up from reference TRBV18 and TRBJ1-1): NAGVMQNPRHLVRRRGQEARLRCSPMKGHSHVYWYRQLPEEGLKFMVYLQKENIIDESGMPKERFSAEFPKEGPSILRIQQVVRGDSAAYFCASSPIPVGGTEAFFGQGTRLTVV.

V and J are TRBV6-5 and TRBJ2-7; D perhaps matches TRBD2 (5 bases). The germline V and J ends were trimmed by 5 bases and 3 bases, with 14 bases remaining between them. The length of the CDR3 is 14 residues. Germline lookup yields CDR1 MNHEY and CDR2 SVGAGI. The CDR3 is CASSPRDYHYEQYF. CDR3 DNA: TGTGCCAGCAGTCCCCGGGATTATCACTACGAGCAGTACTTC.

The chain couples TRBV2 to TRBJ1-1; D perhaps matches TRBD1 (6 bases). The CDR3 loop spans 14 amino acids. Germline CDR1 and CDR2: SNHLY and FYNNEI. V was trimmed by 4 bases and J by 3 bases, leaving 12 bases between them. The CDR3 DNA sequence: TGTGCCAGCAGTGGTGAGGGGGTCGACACTGAAGCTTTCTTT. Translation gives CASSGEGVDTEAFF.

This rearrangement joins TRBV4-1 to TRBJ2-7; possible D gene TRBD2, 5 bases. In germline, CDR1 is MGHRA, CDR2 YSYEKL. V lost 2 bases, J lost 7 bases, and 24 bases lay in between. There are 17 residues in the CDR3. This chain's CDR3 is CASSQWIRGLTEFEQYF. The DNA for the CDR3 is TGCGCCAGCAGCCAATGGATCCGAGGACTGACGGAGTTTGAGCAGTACTTC.

J is TRBJ1-2 and V is TRBV6-1; TRBD1 matches at 7 bases. Looked up from germline, CDR1 is MNHNS and CDR2 is SASEGT. This CDR3 is 15 amino acids long. V shed 2 bases and J 3 bases; nucleotides not matched to a gene: 6. CDR3 residues: CASSEKDRDDYGYTF. The CDR3 nucleotides are TGTGCCAGCAGTGAAAAAGACAGGGATGACTATGGCTACACCTTC.

The J gene is TRBJ2-5, the V gene TRBV9; TRBD2 aligns across 9 bases. With 3 bases clipped from V and 5 bases from J, the junction kept 11 bases outside the gene matches. Germline loops: CDR1 SGDLS, CDR2 YYNGEE. This CDR3 has 16 residues. CDR3 sequence (DNA): TGTGCCAGCAGCGCAGTAGCGGGGGATTATCACGAGACCCAGTACTTC. This codes for CASSAVAGDYHETQYF.

The V and J genes are TRBV9 and TRBJ2-4, with D possibly being TRBD1 (5 bases). Trimming pared 1 base from V and 3 bases from J, leaving 11 bases between. The CDR3 runs 15 residues. The germline gives CDR1 SGDLS, CDR2 YYNGEE. The CDR3 DNA reads TGTGCCAGCAGCGTACAGGGTAATGGCAAAAACATTCAGTACTTC. The encoded protein is CASSVQGNGKNIQYF.